The 3 T cell receptor beta chains below were found in one sample sequenced in a study of metastatic and nonmetastatic thyroid tumors. TCRdb re-analyzed the PCR reads using MiXCR. The sample carries thousands of clones, roughly 25% recorded once. Among the patients, none had received any treatment before thyroid surgery. Sequenced material: tumor tissue. Receptor source: a female donor with papillary thyroid cancer or a benign thyroid nodule (not recorded which). Some clones in this sample may be carry-over from other donors' samples.

This clone was recorded at least ten times. This sample also contains other DNA sequences that code for the same CDR3. V gene TRBV27 combines with J gene TRBJ1-2; D not resolved. The ends were cut back, 3 bases at V and 7 bases at J, with 15 bases in the middle. Germline values: CDR1 MNHEY, CDR2 SMNVEV (reference sequence). This CDR3 spans 14 amino acids. CDR3 residues: CASSFGRGWTGYTF. In DNA, the CDR3 is TGTGCCAGCAGTTTTGGCAGAGGTTGGACTGGCTACACCTTC.

This clone ranks as medium-sized. V usage is TRBV5-1 and J usage is TRBJ2-7; TRBD2 agrees at 7 bases. This CDR3 is 15 amino acids long. Germline V lookup: CDR1 SGHRS, CDR2 YFSETQ. Trimming at V came to 3 bases and at J to 2 bases, leaving 8 bases not matched to a gene. CDR3 in amino acids: CASSSREVMAYEQYF. As DNA, the CDR3 is TGCGCCAGCAGCTCCCGGGAGGTAATGGCCTACGAGCAGTACTTC.

This clone has just a few counts. The J gene is TRBJ2-7, the V gene TRBV28, with D uncertain. CDR1 and CDR2 (germline): MDHEN, SYDVKM. The CDR3 runs to 15 residues. Trimming stripped 1 base from V and 0 bases from J, with 10 bases between. CDR3 sequence: CASSLSGNPSYEQYF. The CDR3 DNA reads TGTGCCAGCAGTTTATCGGGCAACCCCTCCTACGAGCAGTACTTC.